The 28 T cell receptor beta chains presented below share a single source sample, sequenced in a study of long-term antiretroviral therapy in people with HIV. Sequencing relied on immunoSEQ assay v3.0, run at survey level. Sequencing was performed with immunoSEQ multiplex PCR; in TCRdb, only in-frame clones are kept and a portion is missing. Here the sample spans tens of thousands of clones, around 76% being singletons. Here the sequenced sample was unsorted PBMCs, taken 0.5 years after starting antiretroviral therapy. The source of these receptors is a woman aged 40 to 55 with HIV.

The chain recombines TRBV19 with TRBJ1-5; unclear D gene. The V end lost 7 bases, the J end lost 3 bases, and 13 bases lay between the germline ends. The length of the CDR3 is 14 residues. CDR1 is LNHDA, CDR2 SQIVND, per germline (reference sequence). The CDR3 spells CASNPLAPNQPQHF. The CDR3 nucleotides read TGTGCCAGTAATCCTTTGGCACCCAATCAGCCCCAGCATTTT.

The gene calls are TRBV14 and TRBJ2-1; no clear D. The germline gives CDR1 SGHDN, CDR2 FVKESK. This CDR3 is 16 amino acids long. Trimming shortened V by 0 bases and J by 0 bases, and 9 bases separated the two germline ends. Here the CDR3 reads CASSQDAADSYNEQFF. The CDR3 DNA is TGTGCCAGCAGCCAAGATGCCGCAGACTCCTACAATGAGCAGTTCTTC.

This chain links TRBV27 with TRBJ1-1; 7 bases align to TRBD1. CDR1 MNHEY and CDR2 SMNVEV come from the germline V gene (reference sequence). Losses at the gene ends were 5 bases for V and 5 bases for J; bases not matched to a gene: 17. The length of the CDR3 is 17 residues. The CDR3 DNA sequence: TGTGCCAGCAGTCGCCCCGATGGGACAGTCGGAGGGACTGAAGCTTTCTTT. It encodes CASSRPDGTVGGTEAFF.

CDR3 sequence reads: CASSPTPTVNTEAFF. In DNA, the CDR3 is TGTGCCAGCAGCCCCACCCCGACAGTAAACACTGAAGCTTTCTTT. This chain connects TRBV7-7 to TRBJ1-1; the D gene is possibly TRBD1 (5 bases). CDR1 is SSHAT and CDR2 is FNYEAQ in the germline V gene (reference sequence). With 5 bases removed from V and 2 bases from J, the gap between germline ends came to 15 bases. The CDR3 is made up of 15 amino acids.

The CDR3 DNA reads TGTGCCAGAGGGGGCGCCGGGGCCAACGTCCTGACTTTC. Amino acid sequence: CARGGAGANVLTF. The chain employs TRBV19 and TRBJ2-6; TRBD1 matches at 7 bases. V lost 9 bases, J lost 4 bases, and 3 bases stayed unmatched. This CDR3 is built from 13 residues. CDR1 is LNHDA and CDR2 is SQIVND in the germline V gene (reference sequence).

The V call is TRBV12-5, the J call TRBJ2-5, with D perhaps TRBD2 (6 bases). The CDR3 consists of 17 residues. CDR1 and CDR2 (germline): LGHNT, FRNRAP. Trimming stripped 2 bases from V and 3 bases from J, with 19 bases between. The CDR3 nucleotides read TGTGCTAGTGGTTTGTGGGACTCCCGGCAGGGAAAAGAGACCCAGTACTTC. This codes for CASGLWDSRQGKETQYF.

This clone was counted a single time. This chain uses TRBV19 with TRBJ2-2; D gene ambiguous. The germline V gene has CDR1 LNHDA and CDR2 SQIVND (reference sequence). Trimming left V 5 bases short and J 2 bases short, with 9 bases between. The CDR3 extends over 14 amino acids. CDR3 nucleotides: TGTGCCAGTAGTCATGGCTCCAACACCGGGGAGCTGTTTTTT. Protein sequence: CASSHGSNTGELFF.

V and J are TRBV19 and TRBJ2-2, with D possibly TRBD1 on 6 matching bases. The CDR3 is made up of 18 amino acids. Looked up from germline, CDR1 is LNHDA and CDR2 is SQIVND (reference sequence). V lost 1 base, J lost 1 base, and 16 bases lay in between. The CDR3 DNA is TGTGCCAGTAGTATAGTGCAGGGGCTCAAAGGGAACACCGGGGAGCTGTTTTTT. This translates into CASSIVQGLKGNTGELFF. Full variable domain (remainder filled in from reference TRBV19 and TRBJ2-2): DGGITQSPKYLFRKEGQNVTLSCEQNLNHDAMYWYRQDPGQGLRLIYYSQIVNDFQKGDIAEGYSVSREKKESFPLTVTSAQKNPTAFYLCASSIVQGLKGNTGELFFGEGSRLTVL.

The chain joins TRBV2 to TRBJ1-2; D is unresolved. The CDR3 spans 14 residues. Germline V gene data show CDR1 as SNHLY and CDR2 as FYNNEI. V was clipped by 3 bases and J by 8 bases, with 16 bases between them. This CDR3 reads CASSESIGGQGYTF. The CDR3 DNA follows: TGTGCCAGCAGTGAGAGTATAGGAGGTCAGGGCTACACCTTC.

The V and J genes are TRBV6-1 and TRBJ1-5; D is unclear. Trimming removed 2 bases at V and 4 bases at J, with 9 bases between. The germline V gene encodes CDR1 MNHNS and CDR2 SASEGT. The CDR3 is made up of 14 amino acids. CDR3 nucleotide sequence: TGTGCCAGCAGTGAATTAGAAGTAAATCAGCCCCAGCATTTT. Protein product: CASSELEVNQPQHF.

J is TRBJ1-3 and V is TRBV5-6; possible D gene TRBD1, 5 bases. The ends were cut back, 1 base at V and 2 bases at J, with 10 bases in the middle. The CDR3 contains 15 residues. Germline loops: CDR1 SGHDT, CDR2 YYEEEE. CDR3 coding DNA: TGTGCCAGCAGCTTGCGGGGGTCGCCTGGAAACACCATATATTTT. It yields the protein CASSLRGSPGNTIYF.

The chain links TRBV9 to TRBJ2-3; no clear D. V was clipped by 0 bases and J by 2 bases, with 10 bases between them. This CDR3 is built from 15 residues. Germline CDR1 reads SGDLS; CDR2 reads YYNGEE. The CDR3 protein is CASSVGLELTDTQYF. The CDR3 region has the DNA TGTGCCAGCAGCGTAGGCTTGGAACTCACAGATACGCAGTATTTT.

This clone occurred a few times. The V and J genes are TRBV7-2 and TRBJ1-6; 9 nucleotides align to TRBD1. This CDR3 comprises 15 residues. J lost 9 bases, V lost 1 base, and 4 bases had no gene match. In germline, CDR1 is SGHTA, CDR2 FQGNSA. CDR3 in amino acids: CASSLDRGRGSPLHF. The CDR3 DNA reads TGTGCCAGCAGCTTAGACAGGGGGCGCGGTTCACCCCTCCACTTT.

The gene calls are TRBV2 and TRBJ1-1; 9 bases match TRBD1. The CDR3 is 14 amino acids. Per germline, CDR1 SNHLY and CDR2 FYNNEI. V lost 5 bases, J lost 2 bases, and 3 bases stayed unmatched. As DNA, the CDR3 is TGTGCCAGCAGTCGACAGGGGGGAAACACTGAAGCTTTCTTT. Amino acid sequence: CASSRQGGNTEAFF.

The chain joins TRBV2 to TRBJ2-1; a possible D gene is TRBD2 (7 bases). CDR3 length: 14 residues. CDR1 is SNHLY and CDR2 is FYNNEI in the germline V gene. V lost 2 bases and J lost 9, with 14 bases in between. CDR3 loop: CASSERGGGGEQFF. For the CDR3, the DNA is TGTGCCAGCAGTGAAAGGGGAGGGGGTGGTGAGCAGTTCTTC.

The CDR3 protein is CASSFGQNNQPQHF. CDR3 DNA: TGCGCCAGCAGTTTCGGGCAGAACAATCAGCCCCAGCATTTT. The J gene is TRBJ1-5, the V gene TRBV10-2; no clear D. The CDR3 sequence is 14 residues long. In germline, CDR1 is WSHSY, CDR2 SAAADI. V was shortened by 5 bases and J by 3 bases, with 11 bases between the two germline ends.

The chain employs TRBV7-3 and TRBJ2-3, with D possibly TRBD2 on 5 matching bases. V lost 2 bases, J lost 5 bases, and 11 bases lay in between. This CDR3 is built from 14 residues. Germline assignment: CDR1 SGHTA and CDR2 FQGTGA. The CDR3 bases are TGTGCCAGCAGCTTAGATATCGGGGTAGATACGCAGTATTTT. Translated, it gives CASSLDIGVDTQYF.

The chain uses TRBV21-1 and TRBJ2-7. TRBV21-1 is described as a pseudogene. This CDR3 contains 17 residues. The CDR3, as DNA: TGTGCCAGCAGCAAAAATGTGGACAGTCGGAGGGGGTACGAGCAGTACTTC. Encoded protein: CASSKNVDSRRGYEQYF.

The rearrangement joins TRBV14 to TRBJ1-1, with D possibly being TRBD1 (6 bases). The ends were cut back, 3 bases at V and 3 bases at J, with 17 bases in the middle. Germline V gives CDR1 SGHDN, CDR2 FVKESK. The CDR3 loop spans 16 amino acids. The CDR3 DNA sequence: TGTGCCAGCAGCCAGCCGACAGGTGGAGAGGACACTGAAGCTTTCTTT. It yields the protein CASSQPTGGEDTEAFF.

By share, this clone counts as medium-sized. The chain links TRBV9 to TRBJ1-2; D gene ambiguous. The CDR3 is 12 residues long. Germline CDR1 SGDLS, CDR2 YYNGEE. The V and J ends lost 6 bases and 4 bases respectively, with 10 bases between them. CDR3 protein: CASKGQSYGYTF. The CDR3 DNA reads as TGTGCCAGCAAGGGTCAGAGCTATGGCTACACCTTC.

V and J are TRBV30 and TRBJ2-2, with D perhaps being TRBD1 or TRBD2 (6 bases each). The CDR3 length is 15 residues. V was shortened by 7 bases and J by 0 bases, with 15 bases between the two germline ends. Germline V gene sequence: CDR1 GTSNPN, CDR2 SVGIG (reference sequence). The CDR3 bases are TGTGCCTCCCTGGGGGGACACCCGAACACCGGGGAGCTGTTTTTT. Residues: CASLGGHPNTGELFF.

The rearrangement joins TRBV28 to TRBJ1-5, with D hard to call. Germline CDR1 is MDHEN and CDR2 is SYDVKM. The CDR3 is 15 residues long. V was clipped by 2 bases and J by 0 bases, with 8 bases between them. CDR3: CASSLRADSNQPQHF. The CDR3 coding sequence is TGTGCCAGCAGTTTACGGGCAGATAGCAATCAGCCCCAGCATTTT.

The V gene is TRBV6-6, the J gene TRBJ2-1; D not resolved. Germline assignment: CDR1 MNHNY and CDR2 SVGAGI (reference sequence). The CDR3 extends over 11 amino acids. Trimming pared 8 bases from V and 0 bases from J, leaving 2 bases between. This chain's CDR3 is CASGSYNEQFF. CDR3 nucleotides: TGTGCCAGCGGCTCCTACAATGAGCAGTTCTTC.

The V and J genes are TRBV27 and TRBJ2-1, with 11 bases lining up with TRBD2. V was pared by 6 bases and J by 6 bases, with 7 bases of the junction left unmatched. This CDR3 is 15 amino acids long. Germline V CDR1 and CDR2: MNHEY, SMNVEV (reference sequence). The CDR3 nucleotides are TGTGCCAGCAGCTCCGGACTAGCGGGTTTCAATGAGCAGTTCTTC. Translating it yields CASSSGLAGFNEQFF.

The rearrangement joins TRBV7-4 to TRBJ1-1, with a weak D call TRBD1 (6 bases). V lost 5 bases, J lost 0 bases, and 13 bases lay in between. CDR3 length: 15 amino acids. Per the germline V gene, CDR1 is SGHVT and CDR2 is SQSDAQ. The chain's CDR3 is CASSTTGGLNTEAFF. CDR3 nucleotide sequence: TGTGCCAGCAGCACCACGGGGGGCTTGAACACTGAAGCTTTCTTT.

The chain carries TRBV9 and TRBJ1-1, with 9 bases lining up with TRBD1. CDR1 is SGDLS, CDR2 YYNGEE, per germline. The length of the CDR3 is 15 residues. V lost 0 bases to trimming and J lost 6 bases; unmatched junction nucleotides: 6. Here the CDR3 DNA reads TGTGCCAGCAGCGTAGAAGACAGGGGGGACCCTGAAGCTTTCTTT. Translating gives CASSVEDRGDPEAFF.

The chain uses TRBV19 and TRBJ2-7; possibly TRBD2 for D (5 bases). The germline V gene has CDR1 LNHDA and CDR2 SQIVND (reference sequence). The V end was cut by 5 bases, the J end by 0 bases, with 8 bases between. The CDR3 sequence is 13 residues long. CDR3 sequence (DNA): TGTGCCAGTAGTTCGGGGTCCTCCTACGAGCAGTACTTC. It specifies CASSSGSSYEQYF.

The V call is TRBV28, the J call TRBJ1-1; maybe TRBD1 (5 bases). The V and J ends lost 6 bases and 1 base respectively, with 9 bases between them. CDR1 is MDHEN, CDR2 SYDVKM, per germline. This CDR3 spans 13 amino acids. The CDR3 DNA follows: TGTGCCAGCAGGGGGGGGGAGAACACTGAAGCTTTCTTT. Translating gives CASRGGENTEAFF. Full variable domain (outside the CDR3, taken from reference TRBV28 and TRBJ1-1): DVKVTQSSRYLVKRTGEKVFLECVQDMDHENMFWYRQDPGLGLRLIYFSYDVKMKEKGDIPEGYSVSREKKERFSLILESASTNQTSMYLCASRGGENTEAFFGQGTRLTVV.